A selection of T cell receptor beta chains follows, all from one sample in a study of brain T cells in children with intractable seizures. The method was immunoSEQ multiplex PCR; TCRdb's version includes in-frame clones alone and lacks a portion of them. The repertoire holds around 70,000 clones, with roughly 91% as singletons. Material: peripheral blood, obtained at surgery. These receptors originate from a boy less than two years old with tuberous sclerosis and intractable seizures. The CDR3 runs from the conserved cysteine through the conserved F or W. D genes are given only for firm matches. The size entry is marked missing in some rows and otherwise reads once, few, many or a size class.

- | - | TRBJ2-3 | TRBV20-1 | TGCAGTGCTAATGAGGATACGCAGTATTTT | CSANEDTQYF
TRBD1 | - | TRBJ2-7 | TRBV2 | TGTGCCAGCAGTACCGGGACAGGGACCCTTGGGCCTGGTTACGAGCAGTACTTC | CASSTGTGTLGPGYEQYF
TRBD2 | - | TRBJ2-7 | TRBV10-3 | TGTGCCATCAGCCCCAGCGGGAGAGAAAGCTACGAGCAGTACTTC | CAISPSGRESYEQYF
- | - | TRBJ1-3 | TRBV27 | TGTGCCAGCAGTCCCCGCCGGGACACAAGCTCCGGAAACACCATATATTTT | CASSPRRDTSSGNTIYF
- | - | TRBJ1-2 | TRBV25-1 | TGTGCCAGCAGTCCAGGGGCTGGCGGCTACACCTTC | CASSPGAGGYTF
TRBD1 | - | TRBJ2-1 | TRBV11-3 | TGTGCCAGCAGCTTAATGGGACAGGGGGCCAATGAGCAGTTCTTC | CASSLMGQGANEQFF
- | - | TRBJ1-1 | TRBV28 | TGTGCCAGCAGCCACAGCGCCGGGCCCATGAACACTGAAGCTTTCTTT | CASSHSAGPMNTEAFF
TRBD1 | - | TRBJ2-7 | TRBV5-8 | TGTGCCAGCAGCCGCCGGGACAGCGAGACCTCGGAGCAGTACTTC | CASSRRDSETSEQYF
- | - | TRBJ1-6 | TRBV28 | TGTGCCAGCAGTGTTCGGGGGAAGGCAACGGGATCACCCCTCCACTTT | CASSVRGKATGSPLHF
- | once | TRBJ1-6 | TRBV6-2/TRBV6-3 | TGTGCCAGCAGTTACGAAGGACGGGAGCTTAATTCACCCCTCCACTTT | CASSYEGRELNSPLHF
- | - | TRBJ1-3 | TRBV7-2 | TGTGCCAGCAGCTGGGGGACCGCCGGGGGAAACACCATATATTTT | CASSWGTAGGNTIYF
TRBD1 | - | TRBJ2-7 | TRBV19 | TGTGCCAGTAGTATTGCAACAGGGGGCGCCGAGCAGTACTTC | CASSIATGGAEQYF
TRBD1 | - | TRBJ1-1 | TRBV28 | TGTGCCAGCAGTCTAACAACCGGGACAGGGCCTGGATCTTTCTTT | CASSLTTGTGPGSFF
- | once | TRBJ1-3 | TRBV30 | TGTGCCTGGAGTGTCCGGGGCCCTTACTCTGGAAACACCATATATTTT | CAWSVRGPYSGNTIYF
- | - | TRBJ2-2 | TRBV19 | TGTGCCAGTAGTCGGAACCGTGCGAACACCGGGGAGCTGTTTTTT | CASSRNRANTGELFF
- | - | TRBJ1-3 | TRBV6-1 | TGTGCCAGCACCCCCGAGGGGGGAGGAAACACCATATATTTT | CASTPEGGGNTIYF
- | - | TRBJ2-3 | TRBV12-3/TRBV12-4 | TGTGCCAGCAGTTTAGTCGGCACAGATACGCAGTATTTT | CASSLVGTDTQYF
- | - | TRBJ2-7 | TRBV18 | TGTGCCAGCTCACCAGGAGGCCACGAGCAGTACTTC | CASSPGGHEQYF
- | - | TRBJ2-6 | TRBV11-2 | TGTGCCAGCAGCGGCCATAGTGGGGCCAACGTCCTGACTTTC | CASSGHSGANVLTF
- | - | TRBJ1-3 | TRBV7-9 | TGTGCCAGCAGCTTTGGGGGGAAAAGAAACACCATATATTTT | CASSFGGKRNTIYF
- | - | TRBJ1-2 | TRBV28 | TGTGCCAGCAGCCGCGCAGGGCGGATCTATGGCTACACCTTC | CASSRAGRIYGYTF
- | - | TRBJ1-4 | TRBV30 | TGTGCCTGGAGTGTAGGGACACGAATTAATGAAAAACTGTTTTTT | CAWSVGTRINEKLFF
- | - | TRBJ2-1 | TRBV7-9 | TGTGCCAGCAGGTCCGCGGGCCCTGAGCAGTTCTTC | CASRSAGPEQFF
- | - | TRBJ2-2 | TRBV7-2 | TGTGCCAGCACCCAGGGGGCGGGAGGTCACGGGGAGCTGTTTTTT | CASTQGAGGHGELFF
- | once | TRBJ1-2 | TRBV7-9 | TGTGCCAGCAGCTTAGGACAGTTCTATGGCTACACCTTC | CASSLGQFYGYTF
TRBD2 | - | TRBJ2-2 | TRBV7-8 | TGTGCCAGCAGCTTATGGCTAGCGGCTAACACCGGGGAGCTGTTTTTT | CASSLWLAANTGELFF
TRBD2 | - | TRBJ2-1 | TRBV6-2/TRBV6-3 | TGTGCCAGCAGTCCCCCCGGACTAGCGGGAGTTAATGAGCAGTTCTTC | CASSPPGLAGVNEQFF
TRBD1 | - | TRBJ1-1 | TRBV6-4 | TGTGCCCCGCTTTCTTCTAACAGGGGAGCAATTATAGAAGCTTTCTTT | CAPLSSNRGAIIEAFF
TRBD1 | - | TRBJ1-4 | TRBV30 | TGTGCCTGGAGTACAGGGGGTGAAAAACTGTTTTTT | CAWSTGGEKLFF
TRBD2 | - | TRBJ2-1 | TRBV11-3 | TGTGCCAGCAGTTCGCGGGAGGGTGGATACAATGAGCAGTTCTTC | CASSSREGGYNEQFF
- | once | TRBJ1-6 | TRBV10-3 | TGTGCCAGCGGGACGTATAGCTCCTATAATTCACCCCTCCACTTT | CASGTYSSYNSPLHF
- | - | TRBJ2-3 | TRBV6-4 | TGTGCCAGCAATAGACAGTCGGGGGCAAGAACAGATACGCAGTATTTT | CASNRQSGARTDTQYF
- | - | TRBJ1-5 | TRBV4-1 | TGCGCCAGCAGCCCTACTGGAGGTAATCAGCCCCAGCATTTT | CASSPTGGNQPQHF
- | - | TRBJ2-6 | TRBV6-4 | TGTGCCAGCAGTGACTCTCAGTCTGGGGCCAACGTCCTGACTTTC | CASSDSQSGANVLTF
- | - | TRBJ2-2 | TRBV6-6 | TGTGCCAGCAGTTACCCTGGAGGAGCGAACACCGGGGAGCTGTTTTTT | CASSYPGGANTGELFF
- | - | TRBJ1-2 | TRBV28 | TGTGCCAGCAGGCTCGGGAATAACTATGGCTACACCTTC | CASRLGNNYGYTF
- | - | TRBJ1-1 | TRBV6-5 | TGTGCCAGCTGGGGCGTAGTTCGCACTGAAGCTTTCTTT | CASWGVVRTEAFF
- | - | TRBJ1-5 | TRBV19 | TGTGCCAGTAGTATTACGGATTATAGCAATCAGCCCCAGCATTTT | CASSITDYSNQPQHF
- | - | TRBJ2-2 | TRBV18 | TGTGCCAGCTCACCACTAGCGAACACCGGGGAGCTGTTTTTT | CASSPLANTGELFF
- | once | TRBJ2-5 | TRBV5-1 | TGCGCCAGCAGCTTGGAAGGCCTGGGGCAAGAGACCCAGTACTTC | CASSLEGLGQETQYF
TRBD2 | - | TRBJ2-1 | TRBV11-3 | TGTGCCAGCAGCTTAGGTAGCGGGAGGGATGAGCAGTTCTTC | CASSLGSGRDEQFF
- | - | TRBJ2-1 | TRBV5-4 | TGTGCCAGCAGCCAAGGGGGGGGGCGCTACAATGAGCAGTTCTTC | CASSQGGGRYNEQFF